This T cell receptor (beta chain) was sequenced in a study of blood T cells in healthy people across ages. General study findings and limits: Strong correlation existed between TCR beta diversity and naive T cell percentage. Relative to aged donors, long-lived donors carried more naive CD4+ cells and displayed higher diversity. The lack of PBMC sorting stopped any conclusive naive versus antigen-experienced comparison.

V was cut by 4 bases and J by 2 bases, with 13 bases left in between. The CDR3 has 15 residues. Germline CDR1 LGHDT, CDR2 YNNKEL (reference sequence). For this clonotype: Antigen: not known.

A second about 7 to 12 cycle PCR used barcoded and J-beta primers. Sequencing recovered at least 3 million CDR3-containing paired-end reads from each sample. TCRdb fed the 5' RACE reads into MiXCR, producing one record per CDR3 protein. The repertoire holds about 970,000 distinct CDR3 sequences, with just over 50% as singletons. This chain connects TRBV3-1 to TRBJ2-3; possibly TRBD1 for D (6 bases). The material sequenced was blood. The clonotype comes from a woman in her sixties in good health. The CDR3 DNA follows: TGTGCCAGCAGCCCGACCGGACAGACCACAGATACGCAGTATTTT. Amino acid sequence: CASSPTGQTTDTQYF.